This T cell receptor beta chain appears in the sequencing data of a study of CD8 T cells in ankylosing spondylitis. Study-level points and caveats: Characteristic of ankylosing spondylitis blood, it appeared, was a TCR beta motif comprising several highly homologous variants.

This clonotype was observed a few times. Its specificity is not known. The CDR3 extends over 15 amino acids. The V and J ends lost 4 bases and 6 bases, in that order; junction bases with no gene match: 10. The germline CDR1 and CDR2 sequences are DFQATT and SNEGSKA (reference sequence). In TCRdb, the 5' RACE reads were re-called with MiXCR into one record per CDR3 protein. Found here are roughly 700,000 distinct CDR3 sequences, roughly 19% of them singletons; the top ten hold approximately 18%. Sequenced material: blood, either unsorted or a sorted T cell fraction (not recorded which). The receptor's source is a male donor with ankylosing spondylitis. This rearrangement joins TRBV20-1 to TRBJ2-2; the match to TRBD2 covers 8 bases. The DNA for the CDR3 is TGCAGTGCTAACCCCCTAGAGCGGGAGTCCGGGGAGCTGTTTTTT. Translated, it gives CSANPLERESGELFF.